The 11 T cell receptor beta chains below come from one sample, sequenced in a study of T cells expressing NK-cell markers. TCRdb reanalyzed the 5' RACE reads, giving one entry per CDR3 protein sequence and no DNA. The repertoire table contains 500,000 to 700,000 distinct CDR3 sequences. Specimen: blood T cells: a sorted CD56 or NKG2C T cell subset, CD4+ or CD8+ T cells, or bulk PBMC T cells (not recorded which). The receptors come from a man aged 18 to 35 in good health.

The V and J genes are TRBV20-1 and TRBJ2-1; TCRdb's D call of TRBD1 is untestable without DNA. Germline V gives CDR1 DFQATT, CDR2 SNEGSKA (reference sequence). There are 16 residues in the CDR3. The CDR3 sequence is CSAPPPRGRLYNEQFF.

The CDR3 reads CSVGQGVQTGELFF. The chain links TRBV29-1 to TRBJ2-2; the D gene TCRdb calls, TRBD1, cannot be checked with no DNA. This CDR3 has 14 amino acids. Germline loops: CDR1 SQVTM, CDR2 ANQGSEA.

This chain connects TRBV6-1 to TRBJ2-7. Germline lookup yields CDR1 MNHNS and CDR2 SASEGT. The CDR3 extends over 13 amino acids. CDR3 loop: CASNHPENYEQYF.

The J gene is TRBJ2-4, the V gene TRBV28; no DNA is available, so the TRBD2 call from TCRdb remains unchecked. CDR1 is MDHEN, CDR2 SYDVKM, per germline. The CDR3 runs to 20 residues. CDR3 protein: CASAFGGSGRTGSSKNIQYF. Variable domain in full (rest from reference TRBV28 and TRBJ2-4): DVKVTQSSRYLVKRTGEKVFLECVQDMDHENMFWYRQDPGLGLRLIYFSYDVKMKEKGDIPEGYSVSREKKERFSLILESASTNQTSMYLCASAFGGSGRTGSSKNIQYFGAGTRLSVL.

The rearrangement uses TRBV24-1 and TRBJ2-3; TCRdb reports TRBD1, a call that lacks DNA to check it against. The germline V gene encodes CDR1 KGHDR and CDR2 SFDVKD. The CDR3 loop spans 13 amino acids. CDR3 in amino acids: CATLDRDTDTQYF.

The V and J genes are TRBV6-4 and TRBJ2-3; the D call from TCRdb, TRBD2, cannot be confirmed without DNA. The CDR3 has 15 residues. The germline CDR1 and CDR2 sequences are MRHNA and SNTAGT. This CDR3 is CASSRTSGMTDTQYF.

The CDR3: CSARGDLPAETQYF. The V and J genes are TRBV20-1 and TRBJ2-5; TCRdb outputs TRBD2, but without DNA this stays unchecked. CDR1 is DFQATT, CDR2 SNEGSKA, per germline (reference sequence). The CDR3 runs 14 residues.

The chain uses TRBV15 and TRBJ2-3; TCRdb picks TRBD2, but there is no DNA to check that call. This CDR3 contains 17 residues. Germline lookup yields CDR1 LNHNV and CDR2 YYDKDF (reference sequence). The CDR3 here is CATSGPTSGFSTDTQYF.

V usage is TRBV10-3 and J usage is TRBJ2-3; the D call of TRBD1 rests on TCRdb alone, since no DNA is present to check it. The CDR3 length is 13 residues. The germline V gene encodes CDR1 ENHRY and CDR2 SYGVKD. The CDR3 is CAISEAPRDTQYF.

The chain carries TRBV29-1 and TRBJ2-5; TCRdb gives TRBD2 as the D gene, but with no DNA this cannot be confirmed. Germline V gene lookup returns CDR1 SQVTM and CDR2 ANQGSEA. The CDR3 extends over 14 amino acids. This chain's CDR3 is CSVGTSGRGETQYF.

This sequence joins TRBV12-3 or TRBV12-4 and TRBJ2-1; TCRdb's D gene call, TRBD1, goes unchecked for lack of DNA. The CDR3 length is 15 residues. The CDR3 loop reads CASSSLGTGRHEQFF.